This TCR beta chain stems from a study of cytomegalovirus exposure and HLA in healthy donors. Study information: T cells numbering about 180 million yielded approximately 100 million unique TCR beta sequences in an earlier analysis. Out of fewer than 400 genotyped donors, about 80% belonged to the Caucasian-associated ancestry cluster.

The PCR made use of 60 Vbeta and 13 Jbeta primers. The table came from immunoSEQ multiplex PCR; TCRdb's copy has only in-frame clones and leaves some out. This sample yields about 180,000 clones, of which 70% to 80% are seen a single time; roughly 1.6% belongs to the top ten. There are 15 residues in the CDR3. Unmatched junction bases numbered 16, after V lost 5 bases and J lost 11 bases. Germline V lookup: CDR1 SEHNR, CDR2 FQNEAQ (reference sequence). In regard to this clone: Its antigen remains unknown.

The study's findings and limits: Most TCR sequences were uncommon, yet certain public TCRs appeared in many donors. The classifier was said to identify cytomegalovirus status with high specificity and sensitivity.

The source is a man younger than 35 in good health and CMV-seronegative. What was sequenced was PBMCs. The rearrangement joins TRBV7-9 to TRBJ1-1, with TRBD1 identical over 8 bases. The CDR3 bases are TGTGCCAGCAGCCCTCCCCGGACAGGGAGGAATTGGGCTTTCTTT. It yields the protein CASSPPRTGRNWAFF.